This T cell receptor (beta chain) was recorded in a study of CXCR3-negative and CXCR3-positive naive CD8 T cells. Study-level results: Naive cells that were CXCR3-positive had more hydrophobic TRB CDR3s (compared with CXCR3-negative naive cells).

Comment on this clonotype: No antigen is known for it.

The CDR3 is 13 amino acids. The germline CDR1 and CDR2 sequences are MNHEY and SVGEGT. Researchers prepared the TRB cDNA libraries using 5' RACE with UMI labels. TCRdb re-called the 5' RACE reads; one entry per CDR3 protein, DNA not given. Its listing shows over 55,000 distinct CDR3 sequences. This TCR was sampled from a human donor in good health. Some clones in this sample may be carry-over from other donors' samples. The sequenced sample was naive CXCR3+ CD8+ T cells from blood. Subset here: CD45RO-CCR7+CD27+CD95- naive CD8+ T cells expressing CXCR3 (TNR3+). This chain joins TRBV6-2 or TRBV6-3 and TRBJ1-1. This CDR3 reads CASSYTENTEAFF.